The T cell receptor beta chain described here comes from a study of CD8 T cells in ankylosing spondylitis (dated by TCRdb to 2016 to 2017). Study-wide context: The study profiled T cell receptor beta repertoires in healthy donors and ankylosing spondylitis patients to find disease-linked TCR variants. The full study cohort comprised some 27 ankylosing spondylitis patients and roughly 100 healthy donors. Peripheral blood was sampled, and synovial fluid was also collected from ankylosing spondylitis patients. What the work shows at the level of the full study, not this receptor alone: The disease-linked clones showed a CD8+ phenotype and occurred at relatively low frequencies in peripheral blood. Some motif variants were previously reported in synovial fluid and blood of reactive arthritis patients, suggesting common disease-initiation mechanisms. The disease-linked clones were reported to be significantly enriched in matched synovial fluid samples from ankylosing spondylitis patients. A TCR beta motif made up of several highly homologous amino acid variants appeared to be characteristic of blood from ankylosing spondylitis patients.

Remarks on this clonotype: The target of this receptor is not known. No base-level quality is on record; no much larger clone is a single base apart.

TCRdb shows the sequencer as Illumina HiSeq 2500. Quantitative 5'-RACE with molecular barcodes was used to prepare TCR beta libraries. In the source study's methods: To identify disease-linked TCR variants, a new computational method was used, one built on a probabilistic model of VDJ rearrangement. The public sequencing data were trimmed at Q25 with fastp and processed into clonotypes with MiXCR by TCRdb, which kept only in-frame beta chains. CDR3 protein duplicates are merged, each entry listing the most common genes and DNA. The V and J calls were not made by the authors but by TCRdb's processing. The sample table records around 340,000 distinct CDR3 sequences; approximately 22% of these occur just once. Of the sample, 10% to 15% falls within the top ten clones. Reading the germline V gene gives CDR1 SQVTM and CDR2 ANQGSEA. The CDR3 holds 13 amino acids from the cysteine to the phenylalanine. The sequence is cut down to CDR3 DNA, 39 bases in frame from base 1. V is clipped by 4 bases and J by 0 bases, and the sequence between their germline boundaries is 9 bases long.

The origin of this receptor is a male donor with ankylosing spondylitis or in good health (not recorded which). Sequences were obtained from blood, either unsorted or a sorted T cell fraction (not recorded which). Recombination connected TRBV29-1 to TRBJ2-5; no D gene can be assigned with confidence. The DNA sequence is given as TGCAGCGTTGTTCCGGTGTACCAAGAGACCCAGTACTTC. It translates to CSVVPVYQETQYF.